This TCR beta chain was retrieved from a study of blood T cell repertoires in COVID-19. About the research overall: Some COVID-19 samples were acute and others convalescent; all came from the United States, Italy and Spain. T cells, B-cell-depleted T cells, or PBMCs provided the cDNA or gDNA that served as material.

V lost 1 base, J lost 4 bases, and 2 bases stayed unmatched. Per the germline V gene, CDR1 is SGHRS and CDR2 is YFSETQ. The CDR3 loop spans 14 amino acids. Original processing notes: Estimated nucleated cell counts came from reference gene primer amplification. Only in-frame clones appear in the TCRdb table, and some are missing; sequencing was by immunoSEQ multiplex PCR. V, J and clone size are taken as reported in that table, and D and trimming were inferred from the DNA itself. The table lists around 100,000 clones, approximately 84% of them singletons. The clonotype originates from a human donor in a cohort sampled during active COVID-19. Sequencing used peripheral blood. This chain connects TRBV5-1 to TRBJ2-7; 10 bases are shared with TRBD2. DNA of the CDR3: TGCGCCAGCAGCTTGCCAGCGGGAGGGTACGAGCAGTACTTC. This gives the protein CASSLPAGGYEQYF.